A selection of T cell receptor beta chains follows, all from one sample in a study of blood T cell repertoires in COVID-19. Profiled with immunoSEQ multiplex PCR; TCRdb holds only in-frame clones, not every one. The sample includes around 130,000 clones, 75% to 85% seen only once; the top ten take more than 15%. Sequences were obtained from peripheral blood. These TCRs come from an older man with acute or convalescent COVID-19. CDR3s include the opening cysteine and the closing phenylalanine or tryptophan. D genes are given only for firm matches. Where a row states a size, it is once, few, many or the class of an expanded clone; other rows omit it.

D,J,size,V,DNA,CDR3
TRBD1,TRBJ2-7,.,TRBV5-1,TGCGCCAGCAGCCCCCGGGACAGGGGCGAGCAGTACTTC,CASSPRDRGEQYF
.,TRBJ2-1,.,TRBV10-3,TGTGCCATCAGCCCCCGAGTAGCGGAACATGAGCAGTTCTTC,CAISPRVAEHEQFF
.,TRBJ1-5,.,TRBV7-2,TGTGCCAGCACCCTCCGGGGGGGCAATCAGCCCCAGCATTTT,CASTLRGGNQPQHF
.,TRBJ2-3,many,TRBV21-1,TGTGCCAGCAGCAAAGCGGGGCGGGGGGCATCCAGAGATACGCAGTATTTT,CASSKAGRGASRDTQYF
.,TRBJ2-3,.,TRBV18,TGTGCCAGCTTAAACACAGATACGCAGTATTTT,CASLNTDTQYF
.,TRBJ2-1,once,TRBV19,TGTGCCAGTAGTATACACCCAGGGGCCGTTAATGAGCAGTTCTTC,CASSIHPGAVNEQFF
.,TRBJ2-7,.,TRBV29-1,TGCAGCGTTGGTGGTTGGAGCTCCTACGAGCAGTACTTC,CSVGGWSSYEQYF
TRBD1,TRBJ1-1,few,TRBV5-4,TGTGCCAGCAGCGCAGGGACAGGGGATGAAGCTTTCTTT,CASSAGTGDEAFF
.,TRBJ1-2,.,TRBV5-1,TGCGCCAGCAGCTTGGCGCTTAGGGGGGGCGTTGGCTACACCTTC,CASSLALRGGVGYTF
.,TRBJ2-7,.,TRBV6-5,TGTGCCAGCAGTCGGGACACCTACGAGCAGTACTTC,CASSRDTYEQYF
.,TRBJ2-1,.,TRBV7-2,TGTGCCAGCAGCTTAGCGGTCGGGGGTAGCTACAATGAGCAGTTCTTC,CASSLAVGGSYNEQFF
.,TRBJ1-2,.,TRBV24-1,TGTGCCACCAGTGATCCGTCGGCAGGCGCTAACTATGGCTACACCTTC,CATSDPSAGANYGYTF
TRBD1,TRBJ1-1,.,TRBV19,TGTGCCAGTAGTATAGTTTGGGACAGGGGTAGCACTGAAGCTTTCTTT,CASSIVWDRGSTEAFF
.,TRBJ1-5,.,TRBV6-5,TGTGCCAGCAGCCTAAATAGCAATCAGCCCCAGCATTTT,CASSLNSNQPQHF
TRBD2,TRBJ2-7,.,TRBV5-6,TGTGCCAGCAGATTAGCGGGGGGCTACGAGCAGTACTTC,CASRLAGGYEQYF
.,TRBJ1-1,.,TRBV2,TGTGCCAGCAGTTCCCTAGTGGGGGGCACTGAAGCTTTCTTT,CASSSLVGGTEAFF